This TCR beta chain was captured in a study of T cell responses to AZD1222 COVID-19 vaccine. Study-wide results and limits: Just a handful of AZD1222 recipients tested seropositive at baseline.

A word on this clone: Its antigen is unknown.

Trimming removed 7 bases from V and 4 bases from J, with 13 bases in between. The CDR3 extends over 13 amino acids. The V gene's germline CDR1 is LNHDA and CDR2 SQIVND (reference sequence). Sequencing was performed with immunoSEQ multiplex PCR; in TCRdb, only in-frame clones are kept and a portion is missing. The data hold 140,000 to 150,000 clones, with 80% to 95% observed a single time. Here the sequenced sample was peripheral blood, taken 28 days after the second AZD1222 dose. The origin of this receptor is an adult who received the AZD1222 COVID-19 vaccine. The J gene is TRBJ1-1, the V gene TRBV19; D is uncertain. CDR3 DNA: TGTGCCAGTATGGAGGAAGGTGGCACTGAAGCTTTCTTT. It codes for CASMEEGGTEAFF.